These T cell receptor beta chains were read from a single sample in a study of T cells after yellow fever vaccination. MiXCR, applied by TCRdb to the 5' RACE reads, yields one record per CDR3 protein. In the table there are 200,000 to 300,000 distinct CDR3 sequences, 10% to 15% of which are singletons. The sequencing here drew on CD4+ T cells sorted from PBMCs, taken 45 days after the yellow fever booster vaccination. The receptor set was obtained from a man between 25 and 39 years old who received the YFV17D yellow fever vaccine. Both conserved end residues are part of each CDR3. A D gene is named only where the DNA matches it firmly. Clone size is shown for a subset of rows, as once, few, many or a class of expanded clone.

V: TRBV27
D: -
J: TRBJ1-3
size: few
DNA: TGTGCCAGCAGATCGGTTTCTGGAAACACCATATATTTT
CDR3: CASRSVSGNTIYF

V: TRBV20-1
D: TRBD2
J: TRBJ2-1
size: -
DNA: TGCAGTGCTAGAAACCTAGCGGGAGGGCCCTATGAGCAGTTCTTC
CDR3: CSARNLAGGPYEQFF

V: TRBV21-1
D: -
J: TRBJ2-5
size: many
DNA: TGTGCCAGCAGCAAAGAGCAGGGTAGCAATTGGTCGCCAGAGACCCAGTACTTC
CDR3: CASSKEQGSNWSPETQYF

V: TRBV12-3/TRBV12-4
D: TRBD2
J: TRBJ2-5
size: once
DNA: TGTTCCAGCAGTTCCGGGACTAAAAAAGAGACCCAGTACTTC
CDR3: CSSSSGTKKETQYF

V: TRBV3-1
D: -
J: TRBJ1-2
size: few
DNA: TGTGCCAGCAGCCAAGAAACCATGGGTTTTGGCTACACCTTC
CDR3: CASSQETMGFGYTF

V: TRBV7-9
D: TRBD2
J: TRBJ2-7
size: -
DNA: TGTGCCAGCAGCGCAGGACTAGCGGGAGTCGAGCAGTACTTC
CDR3: CASSAGLAGVEQYF

V: TRBV5-1
D: -
J: TRBJ2-3
size: many
DNA: TGCGCCAGCAGCCGCTACGGGAGTTCAGATACGCAGTATTTT
CDR3: CASSRYGSSDTQYF

V: TRBV28
D: TRBD1
J: TRBJ2-1
size: -
DNA: TGTGCCAGCAGTCTAGTAGACAGGGACGGGAATGAGCAGTTCTTC
CDR3: CASSLVDRDGNEQFF

V: TRBV27
D: -
J: TRBJ2-7
size: -
DNA: TGTGCCAGCAAGGACAGTTCACACGAGCAGTACTTC
CDR3: CASKDSSHEQYF

V: TRBV7-9
D: -
J: TRBJ1-5
size: -
DNA: TGTGCCAGCAGCTTAGTCGAGGTGCAGCCCCAGCATTTT
CDR3: CASSLVEVQPQHF

V: TRBV4-3
D: -
J: TRBJ2-4
size: -
DNA: TGCGCCAGCAGCCAGGATCGTTACCTGGCCAAAAACATTCAGTACTTC
CDR3: CASSQDRYLAKNIQYF

V: TRBV7-9
D: -
J: TRBJ2-2
size: few
DNA: TGTGCCAGCAGCTTAAGCCCAGGGGCTACCGGGGAGCTGTTTTTT
CDR3: CASSLSPGATGELFF

V: TRBV12-2
D: -
J: TRBJ2-1
size: few
DNA: TGTGCAAGTCGCTCCCCGGAGAGCTCCTACAATGAGCAGTTCTTC
CDR3: CASRSPESSYNEQFF

V: TRBV28
D: TRBD2
J: TRBJ2-3
size: few
DNA: TGTGCCAGCAGTTCGGGGGGTAACACAGATACGCAGTATTTT
CDR3: CASSSGGNTDTQYF

V: TRBV7-9
D: -
J: TRBJ2-7
size: few
DNA: TGTGCCTCGAGCACTATCCGGGACAAGGCCTACGAGCAGTACTTC
CDR3: CASSTIRDKAYEQYF

V: TRBV7-6
D: TRBD1
J: TRBJ1-2
size: -
DNA: TGTGCCAGCAGCTTAGCGCCGGGACAGAACTATGGCTACACCTTC
CDR3: CASSLAPGQNYGYTF

V: TRBV25-1
D: -
J: TRBJ2-7
size: few
DNA: TGTGCCAGCAGTCTCGGGACCAAGGTTCGCGAGCAGTACTTC
CDR3: CASSLGTKVREQYF

V: TRBV6-5
D: -
J: TRBJ2-7
size: few
DNA: TGTGCCAGCAGTTACCAGGCTGGGTTGGACGAGCAGTACTTC
CDR3: CASSYQAGLDEQYF

V: TRBV5-1
D: -
J: TRBJ2-5
size: few
DNA: TGCGCCAGCAGCTCCGCTCCCAGCGGAGATTTAGAGACCCAGTACTTC
CDR3: CASSSAPSGDLETQYF

V: TRBV9
D: -
J: TRBJ2-5
size: -
DNA: TGTGCCAGCAGCGTAGGTCAGGGTGGAGAGACCCAGTACTTC
CDR3: CASSVGQGGETQYF

V: TRBV20-1
D: -
J: TRBJ1-5
size: -
DNA: TGCAGTGCTAGAGATCTGTCGGTGGGAGGTCAGCCCCAGCATTTT
CDR3: CSARDLSVGGQPQHF

V: TRBV12-3/TRBV12-4
D: -
J: TRBJ1-5
size: many
DNA: TGTGCCAGCAGTTTAGCACAGAATCAGCCCCAGCATTTT
CDR3: CASSLAQNQPQHF

V: TRBV12-3/TRBV12-4
D: TRBD2
J: TRBJ2-3
size: -
DNA: TGTGCCAGCAGTTACCGGACTAGCGGGATCCGCACAGATACGCAGTATTTT
CDR3: CASSYRTSGIRTDTQYF

V: TRBV7-7
D: -
J: TRBJ2-1
size: -
DNA: TGTGCTAGCAGCTCAAATCGCTACAATGAGCAGTTCTTC
CDR3: CASSSNRYNEQFF

V: TRBV3-1
D: TRBD1
J: TRBJ2-7
size: once
DNA: TGTGCCAGCAGCCAGACCTCCCGGGACAGGTACCACGAGCAGTACTTC
CDR3: CASSQTSRDRYHEQYF

V: TRBV7-2
D: -
J: TRBJ2-7
size: few
DNA: TGTGCCAGCCGTTCTCAGGGGTCGAACGAGCAGTACTTC
CDR3: CASRSQGSNEQYF

V: TRBV5-1
D: -
J: TRBJ2-1
size: -
DNA: TGCGCCAGCAGCTTTAACGGGTTCGCCTACAATGAGCAGTTCTTC
CDR3: CASSFNGFAYNEQFF

V: TRBV7-2
D: -
J: TRBJ1-1
size: few
DNA: TGTGCCAGCAGCTCCGGTCGGCTAGCTTTCTTT
CDR3: CASSSGRLAFF

V: TRBV29-1
D: TRBD2
J: TRBJ2-7
size: many
DNA: TGCAGCGTGCTCGGAAAAAGTGGCGGGAGGGCCCCCTACGAGCAGTACTTC
CDR3: CSVLGKSGGRAPYEQYF

V: TRBV7-2
D: -
J: TRBJ1-2
size: few
DNA: TGTGCCAGCAGCCCAAGACCGGGTAACGGGCATGGCTACACCTTC
CDR3: CASSPRPGNGHGYTF

V: TRBV21-1
D: -
J: TRBJ1-1
size: many
DNA: TGTGCCATTCCGGCCGGCTCACAGGTCCGATACACTGAAGCTTTCTTT
CDR3: CAIPAGSQVRYTEAFF

V: TRBV7-2
D: TRBD1
J: TRBJ1-3
size: -
DNA: TGTGCCAGCAGCCCGGGACAGGGTGGAAACACCATATATTTT
CDR3: CASSPGQGGNTIYF

V: TRBV7-2
D: -
J: TRBJ1-2
size: few
DNA: TGTGCCAGCAGCTTAGGGGCGGCAGGGTCTGGCTACACCTTC
CDR3: CASSLGAAGSGYTF

V: TRBV20-1
D: TRBD2
J: TRBJ2-7
size: -
DNA: TGCAGTGCTAGAGACGGGAGCGGGAGGGCCGAAGAGCAGTACTTC
CDR3: CSARDGSGRAEEQYF

V: TRBV28
D: -
J: TRBJ2-7
size: few
DNA: TGTGCCAGCAGGGGGACATTCTACGAGCAGTACTTC
CDR3: CASRGTFYEQYF

V: TRBV6-5
D: TRBD2
J: TRBJ2-5
size: few
DNA: TGTGCCAGCAGTTACCAACCTAGCGGGCGGGGTACCTTGGCGACCCAGTACTTC
CDR3: CASSYQPSGRGTLATQYF

V: TRBV7-2
D: -
J: TRBJ2-2
size: -
DNA: TGTGCCAGCGGGGGCGGGAGAGGCACCGGGGAGCTGTTTTTT
CDR3: CASGGGRGTGELFF

V: TRBV29-1
D: -
J: TRBJ1-5
size: few
DNA: TGCAGCGTTGAAGCCCCTCGCCAGCCCCAGCATTTT
CDR3: CSVEAPRQPQHF

V: TRBV20-1
D: -
J: TRBJ2-5
size: -
DNA: TGCAGTGCTAGAGGTCCGACAGCGAACCAAGAGACCCAGTACTTC
CDR3: CSARGPTANQETQYF

V: TRBV12-3/TRBV12-4
D: -
J: TRBJ2-7
size: few
DNA: TGTGCCAGCAGTTTAGCGTCGGGAGGTACAGGGGGGTACGAGCAGTACTTC
CDR3: CASSLASGGTGGYEQYF

V: TRBV10-3
D: -
J: TRBJ2-5
size: few
DNA: TGTGCCATCGCTGATCCCCCGTACCAAGAGACCCAGTACTTC
CDR3: CAIADPPYQETQYF

V: TRBV6-1
D: -
J: TRBJ2-2
size: few
DNA: TGTGCCAGCAGTGAACAGTTGGGCGGGGAGCTGTTTTTT
CDR3: CASSEQLGGELFF

V: TRBV3-1
D: TRBD2
J: TRBJ2-7
size: -
DNA: TGTGCCAGCACCACGGGACTAGCGTCCTACGAGCAGTACTTC
CDR3: CASTTGLASYEQYF

V: TRBV6-1
D: -
J: TRBJ2-7
size: many
DNA: TGTGCCAGCAGCCTCTCCCCCGATATCGAGCAGTACTTC
CDR3: CASSLSPDIEQYF

V: TRBV10-3
D: -
J: TRBJ2-3
size: few
DNA: TGTGCCATCAGTGACTCGGGGGCAGATACGCAGTATTTT
CDR3: CAISDSGADTQYF